This entry features one T cell receptor (beta chain) sequence. The target of this receptor is not known. No per-base quality is available; no much larger clone lies one base away. The junction shows trimming of 1 base on V and 0 bases on J, and the gene matches do not reach 6 bases of it. The CDR3 numbers 17 residues from cysteine through phenylalanine. The kept DNA is CDR3 alone, 51 bases in frame from the first base. CDR1 MGHRA and CDR2 YSYEKL were looked up in the germline V gene. The data stem from a study of blood T cell repertoires in COVID-19 (TCRdb year 2020). Broadly, across the study: Samples from collaborators originated in the United States, Italy and Spain and spanned both the acute and convalescent phases of COVID-19. The sample metadata nearly always contained a de-identified subject ID, COVID-19 status, age in years and sex. Where available, HLA class I and class II types were taken from metadata supplied by the sample provider and were not determined by assay-based typing. The repertoires were made available in a free public database intended to serve as a resource for research on the immune response to SARS-CoV-2. The material from the prospective study consisted of cDNA or gDNA derived from T cells, B-cell-depleted T cells, or PBMCs. Subjects who had been exposed to COVID-19, were actively infected with it, or had recovered from it provided the deeply sampled blood TCRbeta repertoires that made up the dataset. Samples came from the ongoing ImmuneRACE study (first 160 participants) plus 1,254 subjects from 6 global collaborators. Overall study results and their limits: The quantity of clinical and demographic metadata differed by source and by participant and was supplied without curation.

The immunoSEQ Assay, a bias-controlled multiplex PCR, was used to amplify TCRbeta CDR3 regions from genomic DNA. As for the original processing: Nucleated cell counts per sample were estimated from amplification of reference gene primers within the assay. Sequence reads were collapsed and filtered to measure the absolute abundance of every unique TCRbeta CDR3 rearrangement. For each sample, productive Simpson clonality was calculated by taking the square root of Simpson's diversity index across productive rearrangements. Not all clones reach the TCRdb copy of this immuneACCESS table, which keeps in-frame sequences only. Checked studies attribute under half of the gap to unresolved V genes and leave the rest unexplained. The DNA gave D and trimming, while V, J and clone size come from that table. Here the sample has around 250,000 clones; 84% occur a single time. The ten largest make up around 7.8% of the sample.

Each collaborating institution followed its own protocols to collect whole blood in K2EDTA tubes. For TCRbeta analysis, collaborators shipped samples as frozen whole blood, isolated PBMCs, or DNA extracted from either of those sample types. Sequenced input: peripheral blood. The sequence was obtained from a human donor in a cohort sampled during active COVID-19. In this chain, TRBV4-1 is recombined with TRBJ2-1; 7 of the junction bases match TRBD2. The nucleotide sequence reads TGCGCCAGCAGCCAAGGAGTCGGGGGGAACTCCTACAATGAGCAGTTCTTC. It translates as CASSQGVGGNSYNEQFF.